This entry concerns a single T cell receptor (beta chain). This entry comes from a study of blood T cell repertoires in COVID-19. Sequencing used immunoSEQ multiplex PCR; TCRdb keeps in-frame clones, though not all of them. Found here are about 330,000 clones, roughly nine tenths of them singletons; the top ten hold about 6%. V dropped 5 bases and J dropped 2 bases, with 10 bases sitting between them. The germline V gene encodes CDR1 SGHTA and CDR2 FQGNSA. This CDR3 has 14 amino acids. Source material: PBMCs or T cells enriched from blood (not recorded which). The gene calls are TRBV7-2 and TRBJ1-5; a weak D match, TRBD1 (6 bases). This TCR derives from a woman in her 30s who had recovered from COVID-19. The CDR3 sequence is CASSPNRGNQPQHF. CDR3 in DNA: TGTGCCAGCAGCCCGAACAGGGGCAATCAGCCCCAGCATTTT. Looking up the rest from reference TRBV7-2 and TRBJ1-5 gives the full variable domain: GAGVSQSPSNKVTEKGKDVELRCDPISGHTALYWYRQSLGQGLEFLIYFQGNSAPDKSGLPSDRFSAERTGGSVSTLTIQRTQQEDSAVYLCASSPNRGNQPQHFGDGTRLSIL.